This T cell receptor beta chain stems from a study of control samples from healthy donors and cancer patients. The table came from immunoSEQ multiplex PCR; TCRdb's copy has only in-frame clones and leaves some out. The data hold tens of thousands of clones, with roughly 83% observed a single time. The sequence was obtained from a man in his 70s with lung cancer. Specimen: PBMCs.

DNA for the CDR3: TGTGCCAGCACGCAGGAGGTTGCAACTAATGAAAAACTGTTTTTT. Protein sequence: CASTQEVATNEKLFF. The chain uses TRBV2 and TRBJ1-4; D unresolved. V lost 7 bases and J 0 bases, leaving 12 bases between the germline ends. The length of the CDR3 is 15 residues. CDR1 and CDR2 (germline): SNHLY, FYNNEI.